The entry that follows covers one T cell receptor (beta chain) sequence. The sample holds many counts of this clonotype. There is no known antigen for this receptor. No base-level quality is on record; no much larger clone is a single base apart. The sample comes from a study of identical twins listed by TCRdb under 2016. Regarding the study in general: The study deep-sequenced TCR alpha and beta repertoires from monozygotic twins, unrelated adults of various ages and cord blood to test whether fetal clonotypes persist. To rule out contamination, replicate twin experiments were performed at different times with different library preparation protocols. Overall results and qualifications from the work: Fewer insertions were carried by abundant cord blood beta clonotypes; a weaker similar trend was observed in young adult naive repertoires, while no such trend was observed in memory repertoires. Zero-insertion analyses could be partly confounded by invariant T cells such as MAIT and iNKT, although diverse VJ usage argued against such confounding for most clonotypes. Because the same donors could not be followed over many years, the conclusions relied on cross-sectional statistical analysis. A weaker excess of twin sharing was found in beta out-of-frame sequences because the signal-to-noise ratio was lowered by fewer shared sequences. In monozygotic twins, recombination models systematically underestimated out-of-frame TCR alpha sharing, but the models matched the sharing seen between unrelated individuals. Compared with coincidental sharing between unrelated individuals, an excess of low generation-probability sequences was observed among out-of-frame TCR alpha sequences shared between twins.

Only healthy Caucasian donors were included. Three pairs of female monozygotic twins, all aged roughly 18 to 29 years, made up the twin cohort. Positive isolation kits from Invitrogen were used to isolate the CD4+ and CD8+ T cell populations. The library was generated by 5' RACE. These reads were obtained on an Illumina HiSeq 2000. Template switching introduced a universal primer binding site; the final cDNA contained a unique molecular identifier, enabling accurate counting of TCR cDNA molecules. Specific primers in the conserved constant-segment region were used to synthesize first-strand cDNA for TCR alpha and beta chains. To control for contamination, each cDNA library was double barcoded with a SMART-Mk sample barcode plus Illumina barcodes. Two successive PCR steps introduced TruSeq adapter sequences along with Illumina sample barcodes. The TCR alpha and beta cDNA libraries were sequenced on the Illumina HiSeq platform using custom primers. Per the authors' processing: Raw reads were processed with MiGEC to extract unique molecular identifiers, and MiXCR was used to determine CDR3 positions. For each individual, recombination models were inferred using an EM algorithm with the repgenHMM and IGoR tools. The analysis of shared clonotypes was done with the tcR package in R, with sharing normalized by the product of cloneset sizes. Out-of-frame nonproductive sequences were analyzed to study raw recombination free of thymic and clonal selection effects. TCRdb cleaned the public reads at Q25 with fastp, built clones with MiXCR and kept in-frame beta chains. A single entry per CDR3 protein holds the most common genes and DNA from its merged rows. TCRdb, not the original authors, processed these V and J calls. Counted in this sample were about 190,000 distinct CDR3 sequences; roughly 15% of them appeared once. The biggest ten clones account for 40% to 45% of the sample.

These same data were also listed under a study on T cells expressing NK-cell markers. From the second report: In sorted CD3+CD56+NKG2C+, CD3+CD56+NKG2C- and CD3+CD56-NKG2C+ T-cell subsets from eight donors, TCR beta-chain repertoires were profiled. Seven of the eight sequenced donors were HCMV-seropositive and one was HCMV-seronegative. In several experiments an anti-gammadeltaTCR antibody was added to restrict sorting to alphabetaTCR-expressing T cells. In six donors, the dominant CD3+CD56+NKG2C+ clonotypes were among the top 10 CD8+ clonotypes and accounted for about 1.0-8% of CD8+ T cells. Those dominant clonotypes were again the most abundant among CD3+CD56-NKG2C+ cells in a handful of donors, at roughly 28.3-65%. It remained unclear whether the expanded NKG2C-expressing T cell clones were specific for HCMV antigens. All eight donors whose samples were sequenced were randomly selected healthy volunteers, three of them men and five women. To determine HCMV serostatus, a commercial ELISA kit was used to detect HCMV-specific IgG in serum. MIGEC was used to demultiplex reads and group reads by UMI, and MiTCR was used to assemble and quantify clonotypes. To remove erroneous sequences, TCR cDNA sequences were retained only when supported by two or more reads. The tcR package was used for downstream repertoire analysis, with clonotypes matched between fractions based on CDR3 nucleotide sequence plus V segment. VDJmatch was used to annotate antigen specificity against VDJdb, with one amino acid substitution allowed in CDR3.

This clonotype was sampled from a woman younger than 35 in good health. Sequencing used CD8+ T cells sorted from blood.

The CDR3 here reads CASSATGPNTEAFF. The nucleotide sequence is TGTGCCAGCAGTGCGACCGGGCCGAACACTGAAGCTTTCTTT. The chain links TRBV27 with TRBJ1-1; the D gene cannot be named for sure. Via the germline V gene (reference sequence), CDR1 is MNHEY and CDR2 SMNVEV. The CDR3 starts with the cysteine, ends with the phenylalanine, and has 14 residues. Just the 42-base CDR3 DNA is kept, in frame starting at base 1. Relative to germline, V is 5 bases shorter and J is 1 base shorter, with 11 bases between their ends.